This TCR beta chain came from a study of tumor and adjacent non-tumor tissue in lung cancer (dated by TCRdb to between 2018 and 2020). Background for the entire study: By cancer type, the cohort comprised around 11 adenocarcinoma patients, a couple of squamous cell carcinoma patients and 1 small cell lung cancer patient. Ages among the roughly 15 patients ranged from about 31 to 85 years, there were approximately 10 men and 5 women, and disease was at TNM stage I to III. Sequencing produced roughly 130 million productive TCRbeta reads in total, an average of approximately 4.5 million reads per sample. The study compared bulk TCRbeta repertoires from lung tumor tissue and matched distant non-tumor lung tissue of about 15 lung cancer patients. Around 30 paired specimens, one tumor and one normal lung sample per patient, were profiled by TCRbeta CDR3 sequencing. Beyond this particular receptor, the publication reports: The top 100 clones made up a significantly larger cumulative share of the repertoire in normal lung than in tumor tissue. Tumor tissue showed significantly greater TCR diversity (inverse Simpson) than normal lung tissue (431.37 vs 166.20, P = 0.0075, Mann-Whitney U test). Younger patients had significantly higher TCR diversity, and higher tumor TCR diversity was associated with shorter overall and disease-free survival. Because peripheral blood was not sequenced, the blood TCRbeta repertoires of the lung cancer patients in the study went unexamined. The cohort had only about 16 patients, and the authors noted that larger samples and more detailed clinical data are needed. Neither the sequencing platform nor unique molecular identifiers are named or mentioned anywhere in the methods.

Remarks on this clonotype: Its antigen specificity is not known. A read error may explain this, as a much larger clone is one base away.

Library creation used multiplex PCR. This sample was sequenced with an Illumina HiSeq 2500. TCRbeta libraries were constructed through three rounds of nested PCR with primers (Table S4) according to protocols adapted from ARM-PCR. Before sequencing, PCR products of 200-500 bp were excised from the gel and purified with the QIAquick gel extraction kit. As for how the authors treated the data: Reads were cleaned with Trimmomatic, merged with FLASH into complete CDR3 sequences, and assigned to V(D)J germline segments with MiTCR. Clonal diversity was computed as the inverse Simpson's index with VDJtools. In-frame sequences lacking a premature stop codon were counted as productive reads. TCRdb's own reprocessing of the public reads used fastp at Q25 and MiXCR and kept productive beta chains. Each CDR3 protein appears once, grouped with its most common genes and DNA. TCRdb, not the authors, supplied the V and J calls. The sample table shows roughly 120,000 distinct CDR3 sequences, and about 75% are seen once. The ten largest clones represent under 45% of the sample.

The CDR3 sequence holds 15 residues, the cysteine and phenylalanine included. The kept DNA is CDR3 alone, 45 bases in frame from the first base. CDR1 and CDR2, looked up from the germline V gene, are MNHNS and SASEGT. RNA was isolated from bulk, unsorted tissue, and RNA quality was assessed with a NanoDrop ND-1000 and an Agilent 2100. The donors were newly diagnosed lung cancer patients admitted for thoracic surgery in China from August to November 2014 who had not received prior chemotherapy. Anyone who had undergone radiotherapy or chemotherapy before, or who had another cancer at the same time, was left out of the study. Pieces of surgical tissue measuring about 1-2.2 cm3 were kept in RNAlater solution and stored at -80 degrees C until use.

This clonotype was sampled from an older woman with non-small cell lung cancer. Sequenced: lung tumor tissue. The rearrangement combines TRBV6-1 with TRBJ2-3; TRBD2 agrees with 15 junctional bases. In nucleotide form, the sequence is TGTGCCGCCAGGACTAGCGGGAGGGCCGGAGATACGCGGTATTTT. Its protein is CAARTSGRAGDTRYF.